The present T cell receptor (beta chain) was sequenced within a study of neurological immune-mediated disorders (dated by TCRdb to between 2017 and 2020). Study-wide context: Peripheral blood TCR-beta repertoires from patients with HTLV-I-associated myelopathy (HAM/TSP), patients with multiple sclerosis, and healthy controls were compared in the study using UMI-based sequencing. The approximately 99 TCR-beta libraries included longitudinal samples, technical triplicates and paired sorted CD4+ and CD8+ T-cell subsets alongside PBMC samples. Longitudinal HAM/TSP and healthy donors were sampled at 3 time-points each (about 3-40 month intervals). The cohort was made up of 68 subjects, consisting of some 14 HAM/TSP patients, 34 multiple sclerosis patients and around 20 healthy controls. The paper as a whole reports these results and caveats: The highest TCR clonal expansion was observed in HAM/TSP patients, whereas the lowest was observed in MS patients, even when compared with healthy controls. No identical CDR3 amino acid sequences were shared among expanded clones across subjects, suggesting private TCR-beta repertoires in all groups.

In the paper's terms, the time point label means: longitudinal time-point 3. Healthy controls were blood bank volunteers in Maryland, USA. Unsorted PBMC libraries were generated from 2 million PBMCs stored in RNAlater at -80 °C until RNA extraction. Peripheral blood was subjected to Ficoll-Hypaque density gradient centrifugation to isolate PBMCs, which were then cryopreserved in liquid nitrogen. cDNA was synthesized by template-switch 5'RACE using a primer carrying a 10-nucleotide random unique molecular identifier by which each TCR transcript was tagged. Over 200 million TCR-beta sequences, covering 15-18 subjects, were produced in each sequencing run. Total RNA was extracted with the RNeasy kit. The KAPA Real-time Library Amplification kit was used to amplify TCR-beta VDJ regions with primers targeting the TCR constant region and the 5'RACE anchor. Sample indexes and Illumina adaptors were added in a first PCR, and a second PCR then increased library yield. After purification with Ampure beads, the TCR product of roughly 650 bp was size-selected on a 2% E-gel SizeSelection system. Before pooling, library quality was assessed on a Bioanalyzer, concentration was determined with Qubit, and library quantification was performed with the Kapa Library Quantification kit. An Illumina HiSeq 2500 was used to sequence the libraries paired-end at 2 x 150 bp. To increase sequence diversity, about 23-32% phiX was spiked into each library pool. From the authors' description of their analysis: The quality-filtered reads were processed with the UMI-based MiGEC pipeline, whose error correction step removed more than 90% of the raw TCR sequences. VDJ genes were aligned to IMGT germline references, and clonotypes were defined by unique CDR3 amino acid sequence plus V-J genes. Clonal expansion, Shannon diversity and CDR3 relatedness were evaluated with VDJtools (CalcPairwiseDistances, ClusterSamples), while phylogenetic trees were built in CLCbio workbench. Expanded clones were defined as having at least 8 unique UMIs, based on coefficient-of-variation modelling across technical triplicates. Starting from the raw public reads, TCRdb applied fastp trimming at Q25, assembled clones with MiXCR and retained in-frame beta chains. Every CDR3 protein is listed once, alongside the most common genes and DNA of its rows. These V and J calls originate from TCRdb's pipeline instead of the authors' own analysis. For this sample the table gives about 49,000 distinct CDR3 sequences, of which approximately 8.4% were detected only once. Jointly, the top ten make up under 2.5% of the sample.

Reading the germline V gene gives CDR1 SQVTM and CDR2 ANQGSEA. The CDR3 spans 12 residues, from the cysteine through the phenylalanine. The read is trimmed to its CDR3 DNA, 36 bases read in frame from base 1. V is reduced by 6 bases and J by 3 bases, leaving a spacing of 12 bases between them. This clonotype was observed many times. Its specific antigen is unknown. The sample holds no much larger clone one base away, and base qualities are not on file. Here the chain combines TRBV29-1 and TRBJ2-7, with no D gene named confidently. The sample taken for sequencing was PBMCs. This receptor was taken from a woman between 35 and 50 years old in good health. The encoded CDR3 is CSVRGPGYEQYF. At the DNA level, the sequence is TGCAGCGTCCGAGGCCCCGGCTACGAGCAGTACTTC.